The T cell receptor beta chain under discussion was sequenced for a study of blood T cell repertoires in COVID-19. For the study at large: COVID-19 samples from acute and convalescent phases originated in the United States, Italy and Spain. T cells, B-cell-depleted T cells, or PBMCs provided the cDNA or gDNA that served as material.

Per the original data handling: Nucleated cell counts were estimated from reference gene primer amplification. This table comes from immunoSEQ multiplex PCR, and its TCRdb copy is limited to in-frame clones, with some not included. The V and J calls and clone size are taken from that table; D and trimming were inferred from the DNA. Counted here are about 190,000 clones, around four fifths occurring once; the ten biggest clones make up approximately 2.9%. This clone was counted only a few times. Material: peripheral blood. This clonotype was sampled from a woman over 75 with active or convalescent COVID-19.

The CDR3 bases are TGTGCCAGCAGTTTAGGAGTGTCCTATGGCTACACCTTC. Protein sequence: CASSLGVSYGYTF. The V gene is TRBV27, the J gene TRBJ1-2; D unresolved. Germline CDR1 and CDR2: MNHEY and SMNVEV (reference sequence). The germline V and J ends were trimmed by 2 bases and 4 bases, with 8 bases remaining between them. The length of the CDR3 is 13 residues.